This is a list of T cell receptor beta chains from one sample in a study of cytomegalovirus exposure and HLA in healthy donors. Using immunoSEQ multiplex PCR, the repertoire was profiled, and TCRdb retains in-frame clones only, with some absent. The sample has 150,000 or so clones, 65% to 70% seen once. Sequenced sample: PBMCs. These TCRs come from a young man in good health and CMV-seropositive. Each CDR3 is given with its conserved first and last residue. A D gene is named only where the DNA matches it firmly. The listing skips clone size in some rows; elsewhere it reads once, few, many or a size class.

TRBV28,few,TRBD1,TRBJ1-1,CASGTPGGQGASEAFF,TGTGCCAGCGGCACTCCAGGAGGACAGGGGGCTTCTGAAGCTTTCTTT
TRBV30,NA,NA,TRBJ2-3,CACGLDTQYF,TGTGCCTGCGGGTTGGATACGCAGTATTTT
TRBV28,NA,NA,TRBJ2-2,CASSFRNTGELFF,TGTGCCAGCAGTTTTAGGAACACCGGGGAGCTGTTTTTT
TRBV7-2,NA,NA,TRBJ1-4,CASSYGGNREKLFF,TGTGCCAGCAGCTATGGAGGGAATCGTGAAAAACTGTTTTTT
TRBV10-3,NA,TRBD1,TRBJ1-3,CAIRGTGTGDSGNTIYF,TGTGCCATCAGGGGCACCGGGACAGGGGACTCTGGAAACACCATATATTTT
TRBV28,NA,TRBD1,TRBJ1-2,CASSSKSGTGKIIYGYTF,TGTGCCAGCAGTTCGAAATCCGGGACAGGGAAAATTATCTATGGCTACACCTTC
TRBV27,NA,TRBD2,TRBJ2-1,CASTLGTSGMGEQFF,TGTGCCAGCACCCTAGGGACTAGCGGGATGGGTGAGCAGTTCTTC
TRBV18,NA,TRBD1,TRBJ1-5,CASSGDSSPIQPQHF,TGTGCCAGCTCAGGGGACAGTTCTCCCATACAGCCCCAGCATTTT
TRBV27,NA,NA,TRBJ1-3,CASRKTGVPLLSSGNAIYF,TGTGCCAGCAGAAAGACGGGGGTCCCTCTCCTGAGCTCTGGAAACGCCATATATTTT
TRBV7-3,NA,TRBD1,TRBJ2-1,CASSPRQGFYNEQFF,TGTGCCAGCAGCCCCCGACAGGGGTTTTACAATGAGCAGTTCTTC
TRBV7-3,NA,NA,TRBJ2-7,CASSPNDYIAPSNEQYF,TGTGCCAGCAGCCCCAATGACTACATCGCCCCATCGAACGAGCAGTACTTC
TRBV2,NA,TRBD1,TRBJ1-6,CASREDRGASPLHF,TGTGCCAGCAGAGAGGACAGGGGAGCTTCACCCCTCCACTTT
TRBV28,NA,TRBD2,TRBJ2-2,CASSPGGARDGELFF,TGTGCCAGCAGTCCCGGGGGGGCGCGGGACGGGGAGCTGTTTTTT
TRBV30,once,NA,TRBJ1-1,CASILGSGYTEAFF,TGTGCCTCAATTCTGGGGAGCGGGTACACTGAAGCTTTCTTT
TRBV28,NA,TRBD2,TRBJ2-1,CASSTGTSGSNEQFF,TGTGCCAGCAGCACCGGGACTAGCGGGAGCAATGAGCAGTTCTTC
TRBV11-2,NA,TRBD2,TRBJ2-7,CASSLGGGLAPAYEQYF,TGTGCCAGCAGCTTAGGGGGTGGACTAGCGCCAGCCTACGAGCAGTACTTC
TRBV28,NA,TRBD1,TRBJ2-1,CASSSVQGAGIEQFF,TGTGCCAGCAGTTCGGTACAGGGGGCTGGTATTGAGCAGTTCTTC
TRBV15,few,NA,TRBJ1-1,CATSKTGGGEAFF,TGTGCCACCAGCAAGACAGGCGGGGGGGAGGCTTTCTTT
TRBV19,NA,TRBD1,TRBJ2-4,CASSPGGQKNIQYF,TGTGCCAGTAGTCCAGGGGGTCAAAAAAACATTCAGTACTTC
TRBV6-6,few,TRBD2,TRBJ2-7,CASRDRLAGTYEQYF,TGTGCCAGCAGAGACCGACTAGCGGGGACCTACGAGCAGTACTTC
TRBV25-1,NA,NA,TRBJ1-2,CASREGGYGYTF,TGTGCCAGCAGGGAGGGAGGGTATGGCTACACCTTC
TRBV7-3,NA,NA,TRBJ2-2,CASSLVRLSSNTGELFF,TGTGCCAGCAGCTTAGTAAGACTGTCTTCGAACACCGGGGAGCTGTTTTTT
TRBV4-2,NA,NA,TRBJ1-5,CASSQGIATSNQPQHF,TGTGCCAGCAGCCAAGGGATAGCCACTAGCAATCAGCCCCAGCATTTT
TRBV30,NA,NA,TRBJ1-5,CAWSRQANQPQHF,TGTGCCTGGAGTAGACAGGCAAATCAGCCCCAGCATTTT
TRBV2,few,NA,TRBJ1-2,CASSEYRLNYGYTF,TGTGCCAGCAGTGAATACAGGCTAAACTATGGCTACACCTTC
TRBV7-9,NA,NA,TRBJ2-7,CSSSLEGLEEQYF,TGTTCCAGCAGCTTAGAAGGACTCGAGGAGCAGTACTTC
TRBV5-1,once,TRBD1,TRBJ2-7,CASSTTGSSYEQYF,TGCGCCAGCAGCACGACAGGGAGCTCCTACGAGCAGTACTTC
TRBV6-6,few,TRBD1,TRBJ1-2,CASWRQGGSGYTF,TGTGCCAGCTGGAGACAGGGGGGATCTGGCTACACCTTC
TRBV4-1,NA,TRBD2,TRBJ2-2,CASSRFGGRANTGELFF,TGCGCCAGCAGCCGTTTTGGCGGGAGGGCGAACACCGGGGAGCTGTTTTTT
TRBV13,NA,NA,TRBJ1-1,CASSLETGVTEAFF,TGTGCCAGCAGCTTAGAAACAGGAGTCACTGAAGCTTTCTTT
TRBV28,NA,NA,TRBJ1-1,CASSLYYARSQGDRTEAFF,TGTGCCAGCAGTTTATATTACGCTCGTTCACAGGGAGATCGGACTGAAGCTTTCTTT
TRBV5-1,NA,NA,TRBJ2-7,CASSLGLDRVYEQYF,TGCGCCAGCAGCTTGGGACTAGACCGCGTTTACGAGCAGTACTTC
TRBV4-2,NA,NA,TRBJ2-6,CASSQETGSGANVLTF,TGTGCCAGCAGCCAAGAAACAGGGTCTGGGGCCAACGTCCTGACTTTC
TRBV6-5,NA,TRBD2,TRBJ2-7,CASSYLAGVAEQYF,TGTGCCAGCAGCTACCTAGCGGGAGTAGCCGAGCAGTACTTC
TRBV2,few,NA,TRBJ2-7,CASGQGSSYEQYF,TGTGCCAGCGGGCAGGGGAGCTCCTACGAGCAGTACTTC
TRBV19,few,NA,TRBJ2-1,CASSPQGSSYNEQFF,TGTGCCAGTAGCCCACAGGGAAGCTCCTACAATGAGCAGTTCTTC
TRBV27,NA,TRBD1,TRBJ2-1,CASRASGTASNEQFF,TGTGCCAGCAGAGCCTCCGGGACAGCCTCTAATGAGCAGTTCTTC
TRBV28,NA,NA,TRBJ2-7,CASSFSIYEQYF,TGTGCCAGCAGTTTTAGTATATACGAGCAGTACTTC
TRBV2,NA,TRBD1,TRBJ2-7,CASSPSGTADEQYF,TGTGCCAGCAGTCCCTCCGGGACAGCTGACGAGCAGTACTTC
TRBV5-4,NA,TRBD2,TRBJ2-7,CASSLGGLAGSYEQYF,TGTGCCAGCAGCTTGGGGGGACTAGCGGGATCCTACGAGCAGTACTTC
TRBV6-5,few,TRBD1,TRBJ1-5,CASSFDRGNQPQHF,TGTGCCAGCAGTTTCGACAGGGGCAATCAGCCCCAGCATTTT
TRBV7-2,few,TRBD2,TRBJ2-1,CASSFGGLAGFNEQFF,TGTGCCAGCAGCTTTGGGGGGCTAGCGGGATTCAATGAGCAGTTCTTC
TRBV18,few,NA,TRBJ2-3,CASSPLASTDTQYF,TGTGCCAGCTCACCACTAGCGAGCACAGATACGCAGTATTTT
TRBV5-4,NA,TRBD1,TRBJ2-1,CASTPGQGSYNEQFF,TGTGCCAGCACCCCGGGACAGGGGTCCTACAATGAGCAGTTCTTC
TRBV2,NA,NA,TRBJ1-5,CASRGDGNQPQHF,TGTGCCAGCAGAGGAGACGGCAATCAGCCCCAGCATTTT
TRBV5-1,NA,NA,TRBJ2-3,CASSRDSPPDTQYF,TGCGCCAGCAGCCGGGACTCCCCTCCGGATACGCAGTATTTT
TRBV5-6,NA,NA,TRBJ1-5,CASSPSGYQPQHF,TGTGCCAGCAGCCCTTCGGGGTATCAGCCCCAGCATTTT
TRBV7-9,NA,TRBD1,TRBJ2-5,CASSYVLGQGKETQYF,TGTGCCAGCAGTTATGTCCTGGGACAGGGCAAGGAGACCCAGTACTTC
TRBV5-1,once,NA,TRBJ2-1,CAGALGVNDNEQFF,TGCGCCGGCGCCCTAGGAGTAAACGACAATGAGCAGTTCTTC
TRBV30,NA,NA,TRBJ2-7,CAWSVQSGAYEQYF,TGTGCCTGGAGTGTTCAGAGCGGAGCCTACGAGCAGTACTTC
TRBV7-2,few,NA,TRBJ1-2,CASSLGDKTGYTF,TGTGCCAGCAGCTTAGGGGACAAGACTGGCTACACCTTC
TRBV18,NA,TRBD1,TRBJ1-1,CASSPGQGAFF,TGCGCCAGCTCACCGGGACAGGGCGCTTTCTTT